These T cell receptor beta chains were read from a single sample in a study of blood T cell repertoires in COVID-19. Sequencing used immunoSEQ multiplex PCR; TCRdb keeps in-frame clones, though not all of them. This repertoire shows more than 90,000 clones, 75% to 90% found once; its top ten account for approximately 7.9%. Sequencing was performed on peripheral blood. The receptors derive from a man between 65 and 79 years old with acute or convalescent COVID-19. Each CDR3 is given with its conserved first and last residue. A D gene is named only where the DNA matches it firmly. Not all rows give a size; the values are once, few, many and, for expanded clones, a class.

v_gene: TRBV6-2/TRBV6-3; abundance: .; d_gene: .; j_gene: TRBJ1-5; CDR3nt: TGTGCCAGCAGTTATCGGGCCAGGCGGGGCAATCAGCCCCAGCATTTT; CDR3aa: CASSYRARRGNQPQHF
v_gene: TRBV27; abundance: .; d_gene: .; j_gene: TRBJ2-1; CDR3nt: TGTGCCAGCTGTGTAGAGCCGGGTCAAAGGGGATACAATGAGCAGTTCTTC; CDR3aa: CASCVEPGQRGYNEQFF
v_gene: TRBV29-1; abundance: .; d_gene: .; j_gene: TRBJ1-6; CDR3nt: TGCAGCGTTGTACCTCCTTCCAAGCTCGAGCGTTCACCCCTCCACTTT; CDR3aa: CSVVPPSKLERSPLHF
v_gene: TRBV6-6; abundance: once; d_gene: .; j_gene: TRBJ1-2; CDR3nt: TGTGCCAGCAGCCGCTTAATTGAGGCCGGGGGCTACACCTTC; CDR3aa: CASSRLIEAGGYTF
v_gene: TRBV5-1; abundance: .; d_gene: .; j_gene: TRBJ2-6; CDR3nt: TGCGCCAGCAGCCCCGGCTCTGGGGCCAACGTCCTGACTTTC; CDR3aa: CASSPGSGANVLTF
v_gene: TRBV5-1; abundance: .; d_gene: .; j_gene: TRBJ1-5; CDR3nt: TGCGCCAGCAGCTTGGAGGGAGATAGCAATCAGCCCCAGCATTTT; CDR3aa: CASSLEGDSNQPQHF
v_gene: TRBV6-5; abundance: .; d_gene: TRBD1; j_gene: TRBJ1-2; CDR3nt: TGTGCCAGCAGTTCGGGGAGACAGGGGTCCTATGGCTACACCTTC; CDR3aa: CASSSGRQGSYGYTF
v_gene: TRBV7-9; abundance: .; d_gene: .; j_gene: TRBJ2-5; CDR3nt: TGTGCCAGCAGCTACCGGACAGATCAAGAGACCCAGTACTTC; CDR3aa: CASSYRTDQETQYF
v_gene: TRBV18; abundance: once; d_gene: TRBD2; j_gene: TRBJ2-7; CDR3nt: TGTGCCAGCTCACCGGGACTAGCGGGAGGCGAGCAGTACTTC; CDR3aa: CASSPGLAGGEQYF
v_gene: TRBV7-3; abundance: .; d_gene: TRBD1; j_gene: TRBJ2-6; CDR3nt: TGTGCCAGCAGCTTAGGGGTGACAGGGTCCGGGGCCAACGTCCTGACTTTC; CDR3aa: CASSLGVTGSGANVLTF
v_gene: TRBV7-9; abundance: .; d_gene: .; j_gene: TRBJ1-2; CDR3nt: TGTGCCAGCAGTCGACAGGACTATGGCTACACCTTC; CDR3aa: CASSRQDYGYTF
v_gene: TRBV10-1; abundance: .; d_gene: .; j_gene: TRBJ2-1; CDR3nt: TGCGCCAGCAGTGAGTACAGGAGCGAGCAGTTCTTC; CDR3aa: CASSEYRSEQFF
v_gene: TRBV29-1; abundance: .; d_gene: .; j_gene: TRBJ2-3; CDR3nt: TGCAGCCTCACCAGGGGAGGGAGCACAGATACGCAGTATTTT; CDR3aa: CSLTRGGSTDTQYF
v_gene: TRBV6-6; abundance: .; d_gene: TRBD1; j_gene: TRBJ2-1; CDR3nt: TGTGCCAGCAGTTACTCTGCACAGGGGGGAATGAATGAGCAGTTCTTC; CDR3aa: CASSYSAQGGMNEQFF
v_gene: TRBV9; abundance: few; d_gene: .; j_gene: TRBJ2-6; CDR3nt: TGTGCCAGCAGCGTAACGGGGGAAGGGGCCAACGTCCTGACTTTC; CDR3aa: CASSVTGEGANVLTF
v_gene: TRBV14; abundance: .; d_gene: .; j_gene: TRBJ1-3; CDR3nt: TGTGCCAGCGCCTCGGACAGCGGAGGAAACACCATATATTTT; CDR3aa: CASASDSGGNTIYF
v_gene: TRBV19; abundance: .; d_gene: TRBD2; j_gene: TRBJ2-3; CDR3nt: TGTGCCAGTAGTATAGCAGCGGGAGGGCGTACAGATACGCAGTATTTT; CDR3aa: CASSIAAGGRTDTQYF
v_gene: TRBV13; abundance: .; d_gene: TRBD2; j_gene: TRBJ2-3; CDR3nt: TGTGCCAGCAGCGATGACACCGGGACTAGCGGGGGGGACCGCACAGATACGCAGTATTTT; CDR3aa: CASSDDTGTSGGDRTDTQYF
v_gene: TRBV30; abundance: .; d_gene: TRBD1; j_gene: TRBJ2-7; CDR3nt: TGTGCCTGGAGGGACAGGGGGTCCTACGAGCAGTACTTC; CDR3aa: CAWRDRGSYEQYF
v_gene: TRBV3-1/TRBV3-2; abundance: .; d_gene: TRBD2; j_gene: TRBJ2-3; CDR3nt: TGTGCCAGCAGCCGTAAGAGCAGCGGGAGGGCTACTAGCACAGATACGCAGTATTTT; CDR3aa: CASSRKSSGRATSTDTQYF
v_gene: TRBV19; abundance: .; d_gene: .; j_gene: TRBJ1-1; CDR3nt: TGTGCCAGTAGTGGGCAGGGTGGTACTGAAGCTTTCTTT; CDR3aa: CASSGQGGTEAFF
v_gene: TRBV28; abundance: .; d_gene: TRBD2; j_gene: TRBJ2-7; CDR3nt: TGTGCCAGCAGTTATTTGGCCCAACTAGCGGGGGGCGTCAACGAGCAGTACTTC; CDR3aa: CASSYLAQLAGGVNEQYF
v_gene: TRBV30; abundance: once; d_gene: .; j_gene: TRBJ1-3; CDR3nt: TGTGCCTGGAGTGTACGGGAAAACACCATATATTTT; CDR3aa: CAWSVRENTIYF
v_gene: TRBV5-1; abundance: .; d_gene: .; j_gene: TRBJ2-2; CDR3nt: TGCGCCAGCAGCTTGAGGACAGCGAACACCGGGGAGCTGTTTTTT; CDR3aa: CASSLRTANTGELFF
v_gene: TRBV3-1/TRBV3-2; abundance: few; d_gene: TRBD1; j_gene: TRBJ1-6; CDR3nt: TGTGCCAGCAGCCGCCAGACAGGGGTGAGGGATTCACCCCTCCACTTT; CDR3aa: CASSRQTGVRDSPLHF